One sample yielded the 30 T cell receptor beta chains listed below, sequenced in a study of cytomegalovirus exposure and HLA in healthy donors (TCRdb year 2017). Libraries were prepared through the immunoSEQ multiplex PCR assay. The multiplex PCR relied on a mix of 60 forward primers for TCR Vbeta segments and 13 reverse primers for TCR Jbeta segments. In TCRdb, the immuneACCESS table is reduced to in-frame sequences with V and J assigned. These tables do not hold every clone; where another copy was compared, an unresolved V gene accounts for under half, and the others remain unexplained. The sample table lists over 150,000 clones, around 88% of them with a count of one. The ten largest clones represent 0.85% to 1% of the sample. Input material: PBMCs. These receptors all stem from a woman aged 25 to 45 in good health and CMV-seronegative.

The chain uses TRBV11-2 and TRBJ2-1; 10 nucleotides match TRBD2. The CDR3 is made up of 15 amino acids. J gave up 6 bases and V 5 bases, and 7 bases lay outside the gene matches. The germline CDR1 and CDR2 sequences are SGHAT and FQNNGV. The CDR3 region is CASSATSGVPNEQFF. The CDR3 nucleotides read TGTGCCAGCAGCGCCACTAGCGGGGTCCCCAATGAGCAGTTCTTC.

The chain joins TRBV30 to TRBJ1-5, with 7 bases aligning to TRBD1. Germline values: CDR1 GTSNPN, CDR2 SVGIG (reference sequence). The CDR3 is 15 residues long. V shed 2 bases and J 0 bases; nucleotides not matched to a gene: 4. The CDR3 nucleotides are TGTGCCTGGAGTCTCGGGACAGATAGCAATCAGCCCCAGCATTTT. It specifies CAWSLGTDSNQPQHF.

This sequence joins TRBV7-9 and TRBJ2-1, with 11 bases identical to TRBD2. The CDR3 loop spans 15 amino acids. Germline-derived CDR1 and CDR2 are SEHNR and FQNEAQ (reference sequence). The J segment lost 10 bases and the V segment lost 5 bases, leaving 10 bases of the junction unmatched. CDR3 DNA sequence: TGTGCCAGCAGCCCCACTAGCGGGGGACCTCAGGAGCAGTTCTTC. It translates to CASSPTSGGPQEQFF.

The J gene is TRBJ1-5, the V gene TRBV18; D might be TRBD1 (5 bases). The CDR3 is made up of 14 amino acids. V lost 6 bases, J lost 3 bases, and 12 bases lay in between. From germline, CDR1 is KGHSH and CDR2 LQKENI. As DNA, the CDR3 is TGTGCCAGCTCTCGGGTAGGGGTCAATCAGCCCCAGCATTTT. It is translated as CASSRVGVNQPQHF.

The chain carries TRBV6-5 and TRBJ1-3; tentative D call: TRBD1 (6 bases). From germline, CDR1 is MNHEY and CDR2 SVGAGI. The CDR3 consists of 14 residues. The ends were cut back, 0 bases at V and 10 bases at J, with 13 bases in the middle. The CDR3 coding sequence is TGTGCCAGCAGTTACTCTGGCAGGGGTGGTACCATATATTTT. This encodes CASSYSGRGGTIYF.

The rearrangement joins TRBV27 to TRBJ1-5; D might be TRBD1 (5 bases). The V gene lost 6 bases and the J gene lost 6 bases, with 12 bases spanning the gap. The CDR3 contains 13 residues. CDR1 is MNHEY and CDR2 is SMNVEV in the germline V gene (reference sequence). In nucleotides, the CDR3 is TGTGCCAGCAGCTTCGGGGGTTCTCAGCCCCAGCATTTT. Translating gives CASSFGGSQPQHF.

The CDR3 DNA follows: TGTGCCAGCAGCTTAGAAGGCTGGGCGGGCGAGCAGTACTTC. Translated, it gives CASSLEGWAGEQYF. This chain uses TRBV11-2 with TRBJ2-7; TRBD2 might be the D (5 bases). CDR1 is SGHAT and CDR2 is FQNNGV in the germline V gene. This CDR3 is 14 amino acids long. Trimming removed 0 bases at V and 6 bases at J, with 12 bases between.

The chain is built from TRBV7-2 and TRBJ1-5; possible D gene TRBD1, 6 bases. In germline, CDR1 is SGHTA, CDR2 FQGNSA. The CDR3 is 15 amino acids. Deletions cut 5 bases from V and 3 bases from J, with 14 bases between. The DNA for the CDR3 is TGTGCCAGCAGCCGGGACACCCCTAACAATCAGCCCCAGCATTTT. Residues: CASSRDTPNNQPQHF.

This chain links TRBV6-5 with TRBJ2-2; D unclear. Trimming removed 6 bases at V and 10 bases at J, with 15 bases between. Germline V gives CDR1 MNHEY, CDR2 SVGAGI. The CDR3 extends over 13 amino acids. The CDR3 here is CASRLSRHLELFF. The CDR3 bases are TGTGCCAGCAGGCTATCCCGTCACCTGGAGCTGTTTTTT.

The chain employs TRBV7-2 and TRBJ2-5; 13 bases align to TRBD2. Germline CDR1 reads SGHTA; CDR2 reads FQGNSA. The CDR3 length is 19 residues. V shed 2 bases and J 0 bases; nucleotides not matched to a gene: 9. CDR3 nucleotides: TGTGCCAGCAGCTTAAAATGGACTAGCGGGAGTACGTACCAAGAGACCCAGTACTTC. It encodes CASSLKWTSGSTYQETQYF.

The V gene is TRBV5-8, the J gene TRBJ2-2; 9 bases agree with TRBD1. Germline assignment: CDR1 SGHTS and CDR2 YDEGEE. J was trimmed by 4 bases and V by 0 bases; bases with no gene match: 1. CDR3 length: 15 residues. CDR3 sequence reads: CASSLGQGVTGELFF. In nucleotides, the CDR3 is TGTGCCAGCAGCTTGGGACAGGGGGTCACCGGGGAGCTGTTTTTT.

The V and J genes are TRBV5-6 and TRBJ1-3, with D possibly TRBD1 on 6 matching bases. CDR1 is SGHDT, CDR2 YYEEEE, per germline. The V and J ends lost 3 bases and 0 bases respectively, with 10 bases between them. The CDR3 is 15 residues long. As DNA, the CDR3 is TGTGCCAGCAGCTCGACAGGCCGCTCTGGAAACACCATATATTTT. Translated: CASSSTGRSGNTIYF.

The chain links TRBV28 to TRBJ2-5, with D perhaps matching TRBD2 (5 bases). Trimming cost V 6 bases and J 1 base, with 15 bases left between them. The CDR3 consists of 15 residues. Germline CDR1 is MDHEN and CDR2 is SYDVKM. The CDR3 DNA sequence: TGTGCCAGCAGCATATCGGGGATTATCCAAGAGACCCAGTACTTC. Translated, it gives CASSISGIIQETQYF.

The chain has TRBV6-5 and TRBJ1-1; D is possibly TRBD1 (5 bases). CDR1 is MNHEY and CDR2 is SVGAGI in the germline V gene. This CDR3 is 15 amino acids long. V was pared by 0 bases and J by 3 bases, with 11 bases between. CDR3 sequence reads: CASSYSPGVDTEAFF. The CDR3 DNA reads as TGTGCCAGCAGTTACTCACCGGGGGTCGACACTGAAGCTTTCTTT.

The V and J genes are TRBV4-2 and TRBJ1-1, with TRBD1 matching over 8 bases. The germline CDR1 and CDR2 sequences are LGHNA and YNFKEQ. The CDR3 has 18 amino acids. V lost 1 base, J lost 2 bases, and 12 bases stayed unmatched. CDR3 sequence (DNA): TGTGCCAGCAGCCAAGGACAGGGGAATGGTAGAGTCAACACTGAAGCTTTCTTT. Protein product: CASSQGQGNGRVNTEAFF.

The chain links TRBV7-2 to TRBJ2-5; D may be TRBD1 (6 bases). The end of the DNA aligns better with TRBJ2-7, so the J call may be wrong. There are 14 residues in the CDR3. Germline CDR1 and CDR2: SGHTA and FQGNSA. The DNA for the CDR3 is TGTGCCAGCAGCTCAGACAGGCTCTCCTACGAGCAGTACTTC. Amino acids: CASSSDRLSYEQYF.

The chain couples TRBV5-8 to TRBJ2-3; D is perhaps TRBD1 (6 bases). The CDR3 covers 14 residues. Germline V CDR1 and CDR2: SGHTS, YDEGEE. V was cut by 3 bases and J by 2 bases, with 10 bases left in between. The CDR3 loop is CASSSGHHTDTQYF. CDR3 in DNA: TGTGCCAGCAGCTCGGGACATCACACAGATACGCAGTATTTT.

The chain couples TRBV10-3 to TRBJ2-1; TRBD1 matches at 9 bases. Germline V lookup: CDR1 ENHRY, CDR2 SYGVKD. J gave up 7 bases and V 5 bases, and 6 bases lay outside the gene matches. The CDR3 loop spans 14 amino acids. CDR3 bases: TGTGCCATCAGTTCCGACAGGGGGGGGAATGAGCAGTTCTTC. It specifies CAISSDRGGNEQFF.

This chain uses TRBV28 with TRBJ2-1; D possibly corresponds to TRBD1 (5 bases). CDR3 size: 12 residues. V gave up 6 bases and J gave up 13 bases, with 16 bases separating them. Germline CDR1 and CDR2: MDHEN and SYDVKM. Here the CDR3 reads CASSPRVEVQFF. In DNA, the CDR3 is TGTGCCAGCAGCCCCAGGGTAGAGGTCCAGTTCTTC.

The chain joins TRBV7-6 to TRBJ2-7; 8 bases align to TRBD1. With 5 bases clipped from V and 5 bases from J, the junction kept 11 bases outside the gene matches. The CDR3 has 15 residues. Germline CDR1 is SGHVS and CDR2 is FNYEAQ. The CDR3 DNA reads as TGTGCCAGCAGCCCATACCCCGCAGGGGGCCACGAGCAGTACTTC. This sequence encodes CASSPYPAGGHEQYF.

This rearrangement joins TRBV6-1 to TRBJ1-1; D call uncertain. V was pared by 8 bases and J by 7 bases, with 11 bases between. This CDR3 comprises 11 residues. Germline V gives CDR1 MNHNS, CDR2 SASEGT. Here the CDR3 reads CASPLLSEAFF. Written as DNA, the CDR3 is TGTGCCAGCCCTCTGTTGAGTGAAGCTTTCTTT.

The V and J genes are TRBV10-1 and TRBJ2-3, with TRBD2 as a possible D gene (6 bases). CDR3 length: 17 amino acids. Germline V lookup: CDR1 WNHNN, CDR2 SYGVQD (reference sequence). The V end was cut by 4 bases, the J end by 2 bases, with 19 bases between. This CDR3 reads CASSAGLVAGNTDTQYF. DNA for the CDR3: TGCGCCAGCAGTGCGGGTCTAGTTGCGGGGAACACAGATACGCAGTATTTT.

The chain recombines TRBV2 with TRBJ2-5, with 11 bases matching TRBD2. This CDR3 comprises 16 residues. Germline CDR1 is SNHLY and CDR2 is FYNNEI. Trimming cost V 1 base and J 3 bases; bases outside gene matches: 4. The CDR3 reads CASSEEIAGGKETQYF. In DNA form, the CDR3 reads TGTGCCAGCAGTGAAGAGATAGCGGGGGGGAAAGAGACCCAGTACTTC.

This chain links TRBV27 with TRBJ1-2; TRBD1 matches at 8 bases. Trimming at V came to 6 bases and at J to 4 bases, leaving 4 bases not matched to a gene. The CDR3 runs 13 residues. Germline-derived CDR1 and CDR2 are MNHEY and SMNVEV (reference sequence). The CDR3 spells CASRTGEAYGYTF. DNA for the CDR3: TGTGCCAGCAGGACAGGGGAGGCCTATGGCTACACCTTC.

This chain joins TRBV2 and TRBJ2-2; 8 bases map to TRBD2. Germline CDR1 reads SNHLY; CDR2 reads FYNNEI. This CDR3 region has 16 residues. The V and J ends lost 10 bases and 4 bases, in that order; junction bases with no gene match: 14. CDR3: CATPPPGGRLTGELFF. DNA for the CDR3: TGTGCCACGCCCCCGCCGGGGGGGAGACTCACCGGGGAGCTGTTTTTT.

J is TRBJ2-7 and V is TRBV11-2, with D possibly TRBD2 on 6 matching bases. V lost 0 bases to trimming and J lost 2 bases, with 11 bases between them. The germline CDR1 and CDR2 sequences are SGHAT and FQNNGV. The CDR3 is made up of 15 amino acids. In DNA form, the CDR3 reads TGTGCCAGCAGCTTAGATGGAGGGCCCACCTACGAGCAGTACTTC. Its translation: CASSLDGGPTYEQYF. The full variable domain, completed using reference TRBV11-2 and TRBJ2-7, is EAGVAQSPRYKIIEKRQSVAFWCNPISGHATLYWYQQILGQGPKLLIQFQNNGVVDDSQLPKDRFSAERLKGVDSTLKIQPAKLEDSAVYLCASSLDGGPTYEQYFGPGTRLTVT.

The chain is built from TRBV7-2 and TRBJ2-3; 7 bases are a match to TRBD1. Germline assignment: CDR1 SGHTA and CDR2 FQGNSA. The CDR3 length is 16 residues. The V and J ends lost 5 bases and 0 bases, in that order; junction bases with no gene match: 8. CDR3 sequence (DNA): TGTGCCAGCAGCCGTATGGGACAGCACAGCACAGATACGCAGTATTTT. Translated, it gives CASSRMGQHSTDTQYF.

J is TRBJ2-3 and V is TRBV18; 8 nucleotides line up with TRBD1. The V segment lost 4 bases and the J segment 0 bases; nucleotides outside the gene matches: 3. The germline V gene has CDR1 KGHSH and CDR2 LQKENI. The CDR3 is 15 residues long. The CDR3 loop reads CASSLTGASTDTQYF. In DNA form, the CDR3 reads TGTGCCAGCTCACTGACAGGGGCCAGCACAGATACGCAGTATTTT.

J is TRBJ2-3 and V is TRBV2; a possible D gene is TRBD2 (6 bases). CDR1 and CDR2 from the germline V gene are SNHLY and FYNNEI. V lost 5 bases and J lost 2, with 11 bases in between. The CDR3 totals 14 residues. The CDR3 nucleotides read TGTGCCAGCAGTTCTAGCGACATCACAGATACGCAGTATTTT. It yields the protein CASSSSDITDTQYF. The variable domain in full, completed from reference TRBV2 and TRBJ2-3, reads EPEVTQTPSHQVTQMGQEVILRCVPISNHLYFYWYRQILGQKVEFLVSFYNNEISEKSEIFDDQFSVERPDGSNFTLKIRSTKLEDSAMYFCASSSSDITDTQYFGPGTRLTVL.

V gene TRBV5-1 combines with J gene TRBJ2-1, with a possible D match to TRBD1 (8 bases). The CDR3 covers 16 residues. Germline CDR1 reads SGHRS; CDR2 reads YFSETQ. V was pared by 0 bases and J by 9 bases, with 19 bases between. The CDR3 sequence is CASSLGARQGRGEQFF. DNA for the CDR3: TGCGCCAGCAGCTTGGGCGCCCGACAGGGGAGGGGTGAGCAGTTCTTC.